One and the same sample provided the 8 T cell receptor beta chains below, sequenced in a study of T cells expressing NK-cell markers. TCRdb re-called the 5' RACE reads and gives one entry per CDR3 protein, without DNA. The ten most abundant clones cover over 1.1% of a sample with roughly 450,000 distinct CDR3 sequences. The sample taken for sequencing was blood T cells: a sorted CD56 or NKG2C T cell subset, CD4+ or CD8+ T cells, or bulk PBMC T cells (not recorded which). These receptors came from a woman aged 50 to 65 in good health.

This CDR3 reads CASSYPGQIETQYF. The V gene is TRBV6-5, the J gene TRBJ2-5; the TCRdb call, TRBD1, lacks DNA for checking. Per germline, CDR1 MNHEY and CDR2 SVGAGI. The CDR3 sequence is 14 residues long.

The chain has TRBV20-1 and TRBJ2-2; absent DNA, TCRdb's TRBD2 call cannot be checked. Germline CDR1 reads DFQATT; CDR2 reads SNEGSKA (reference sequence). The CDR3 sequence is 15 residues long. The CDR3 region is CSAKPPGLATGELFF.

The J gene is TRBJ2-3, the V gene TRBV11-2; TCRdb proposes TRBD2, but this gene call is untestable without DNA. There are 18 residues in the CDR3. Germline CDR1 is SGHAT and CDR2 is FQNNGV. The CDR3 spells CASSSSPGTSGRPDTQYF.

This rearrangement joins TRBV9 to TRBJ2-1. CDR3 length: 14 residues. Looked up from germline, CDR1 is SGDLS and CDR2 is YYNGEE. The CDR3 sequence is CASSVGRREDEQFF.

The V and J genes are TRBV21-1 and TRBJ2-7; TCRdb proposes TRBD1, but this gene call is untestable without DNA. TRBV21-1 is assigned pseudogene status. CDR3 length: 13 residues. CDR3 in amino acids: CASSKEGVAEQYF.

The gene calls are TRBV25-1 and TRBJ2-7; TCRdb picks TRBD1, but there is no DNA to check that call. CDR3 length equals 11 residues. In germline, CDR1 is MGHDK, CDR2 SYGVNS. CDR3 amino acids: CASSGGPERYF.

CDR3 loop: CATSDLDPGRKETQYF. V and J are TRBV24-1 and TRBJ2-5; TCRdb picks TRBD1, but there is no DNA to check that call. CDR1 KGHDR and CDR2 SFDVKD come from the germline V gene. The CDR3 consists of 16 residues.

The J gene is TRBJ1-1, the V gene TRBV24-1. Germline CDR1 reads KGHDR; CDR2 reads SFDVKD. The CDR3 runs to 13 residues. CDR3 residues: CATRDRTETEAFF.